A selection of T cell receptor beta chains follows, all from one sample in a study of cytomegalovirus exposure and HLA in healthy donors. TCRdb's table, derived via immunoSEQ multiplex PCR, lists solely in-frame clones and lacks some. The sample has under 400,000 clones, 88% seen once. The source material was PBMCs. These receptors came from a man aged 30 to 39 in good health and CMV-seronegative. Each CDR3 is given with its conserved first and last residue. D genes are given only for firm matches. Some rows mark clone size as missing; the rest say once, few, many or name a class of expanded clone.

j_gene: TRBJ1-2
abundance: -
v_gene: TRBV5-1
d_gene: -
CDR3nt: TGCGCCAGCAGCATTAGGGGGTCCTCCTATGGCTACACCTTC
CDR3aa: CASSIRGSSYGYTF

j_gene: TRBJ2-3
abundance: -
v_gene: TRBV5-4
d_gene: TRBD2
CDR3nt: TGTGCCAGCTCCAGGCCTAGCGGCCTCACAGATACGCAGTATTTT
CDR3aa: CASSRPSGLTDTQYF

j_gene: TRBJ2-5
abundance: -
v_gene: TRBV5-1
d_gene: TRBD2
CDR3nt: TGCGCCAGCAGCCCGACTAGCGGGGATGGGGAGACCCAGTACTTC
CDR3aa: CASSPTSGDGETQYF

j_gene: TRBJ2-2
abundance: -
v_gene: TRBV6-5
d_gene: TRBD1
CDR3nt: TGTGCCAGCAGAGGGGGCTTCAACACCGGGGAGCTGTTTTTT
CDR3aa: CASRGGFNTGELFF

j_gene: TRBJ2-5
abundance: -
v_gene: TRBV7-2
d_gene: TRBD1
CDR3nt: TGTGCCAGCAGCCGGCGGGACAGGGCTTTAGTAGAGACCCAGTACTTC
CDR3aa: CASSRRDRALVETQYF

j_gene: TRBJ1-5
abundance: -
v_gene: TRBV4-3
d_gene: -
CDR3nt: TGCGCCAGCAGCCAAGATAGAGGTTATCAGCCCCAGCATTTT
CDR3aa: CASSQDRGYQPQHF

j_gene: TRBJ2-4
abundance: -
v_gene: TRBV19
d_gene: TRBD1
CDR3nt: TGTGCCAGTAGTACCTTTACCGCGGACAGGGGAAACATTCAGTACTTC
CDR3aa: CASSTFTADRGNIQYF

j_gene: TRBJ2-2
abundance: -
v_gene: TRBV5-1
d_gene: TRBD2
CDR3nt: TGCGCCAGCAGCGACCGACTAGCGGGGACCGGGGAGCTGTTTTTT
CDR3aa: CASSDRLAGTGELFF

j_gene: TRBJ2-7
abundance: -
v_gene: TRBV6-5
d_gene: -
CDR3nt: TGTGCCAGCAGTTACGCAAGGCCCTCGGGGGAGCAGTACTTC
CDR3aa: CASSYARPSGEQYF

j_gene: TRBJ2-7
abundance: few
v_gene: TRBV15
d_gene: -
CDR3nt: TGTGCCACCAGCAGACTAAAGGGGTTCTCCGACGAGCAGTACTTC
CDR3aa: CATSRLKGFSDEQYF

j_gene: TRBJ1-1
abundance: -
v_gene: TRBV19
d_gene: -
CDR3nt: TGTGCCAGTAGTATAGACAGGGCTTTACACACTGAAGCTTTCTTT
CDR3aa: CASSIDRALHTEAFF

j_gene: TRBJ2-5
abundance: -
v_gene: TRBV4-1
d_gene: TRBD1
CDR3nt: TGCGCCAGCAGCCAAGAGAACCGGGACAGGTTAGGGGAGACCCAGTACTTC
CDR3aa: CASSQENRDRLGETQYF

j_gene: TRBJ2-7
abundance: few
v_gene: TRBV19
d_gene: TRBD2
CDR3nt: TGTGCCAGTAGTATCCGGACTAGCGGGGACTACGAGCAGTACTTC
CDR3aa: CASSIRTSGDYEQYF

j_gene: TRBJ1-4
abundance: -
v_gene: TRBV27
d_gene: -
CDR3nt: TGTGCCAGCAGTTTTGGACAGCCGGTTGAAAAACTGTTTTTT
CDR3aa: CASSFGQPVEKLFF

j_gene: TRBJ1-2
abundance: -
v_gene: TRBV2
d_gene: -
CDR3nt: TGTGCCAGCAGTGAAGCAACAGTTCTCAGGGGCCCGCAGGGCTACACCTTC
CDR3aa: CASSEATVLRGPQGYTF

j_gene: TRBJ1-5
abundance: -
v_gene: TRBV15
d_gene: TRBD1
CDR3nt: TGTGCCACCAGCCCAAGTGGTGACAGGGCGTTTCAGCCCCAGCATTTT
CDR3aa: CATSPSGDRAFQPQHF

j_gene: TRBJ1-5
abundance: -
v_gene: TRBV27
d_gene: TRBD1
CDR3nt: TGTGCCAGCAGAACGGGACAGGGTCAGCCCCAGCATTTT
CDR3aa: CASRTGQGQPQHF

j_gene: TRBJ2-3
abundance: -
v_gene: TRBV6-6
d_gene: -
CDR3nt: TGTGCCAGCAGACGGCCAGGGACAACAGATACGCAGTATTTT
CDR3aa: CASRRPGTTDTQYF

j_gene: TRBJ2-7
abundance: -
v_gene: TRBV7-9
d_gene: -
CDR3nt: TGTGCCAGCAGCCATCCAGACAGCTCCTACGAGCAGTACTTC
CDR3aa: CASSHPDSSYEQYF

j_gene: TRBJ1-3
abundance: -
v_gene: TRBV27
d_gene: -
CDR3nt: TGTGCCAGCAGTGTCAGCGCGGCGGGAGGAAACACCATATATTTT
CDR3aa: CASSVSAAGGNTIYF

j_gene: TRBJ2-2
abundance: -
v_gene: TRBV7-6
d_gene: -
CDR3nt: TGTGCCAGCAGTATCGGGGTCGGCACCGGGGAGCTGTTTTTT
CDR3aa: CASSIGVGTGELFF

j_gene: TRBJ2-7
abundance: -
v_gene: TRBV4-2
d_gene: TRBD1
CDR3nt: TGTGCCAGCAGCCCGACGACAGGGAAGGCCTACGAGCAGTACTTC
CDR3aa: CASSPTTGKAYEQYF

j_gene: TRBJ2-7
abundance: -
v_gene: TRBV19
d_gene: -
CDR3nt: TGTGCCAGTAGCGCTAACAGGGTTTCCTACGAGCAGTACTTC
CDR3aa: CASSANRVSYEQYF

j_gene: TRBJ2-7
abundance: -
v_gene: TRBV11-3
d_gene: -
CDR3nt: TGTGCCAGCAGCCAGCTAGCTGCAGGTGAGCAGTACTTC
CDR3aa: CASSQLAAGEQYF

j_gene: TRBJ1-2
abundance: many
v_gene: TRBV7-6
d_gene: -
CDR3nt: TGTGCCAGCAGTACAGTGACGGGATCTATGTGGTCCTCTATGGGCTACACCTTC
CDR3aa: CASSTVTGSMWSSMGYTF